The present TCR beta chain was sequenced within a study of cytomegalovirus exposure and HLA in healthy donors. Study observations and caveats: Earlier analysis found most TCR beta V segments productive about 87% or about 30% of the time.

Points on this clone: Its antigen is still unknown. Relative to the germline gene, one junction end is altered; a read error may explain this.

PCR amplification relied on 60 Vbeta primers (plus 13 Jbeta primers). Only in-frame clones appear in the TCRdb table, and some are missing; sequencing was by immunoSEQ multiplex PCR. The sample lists 95,000 to 150,000 clones; 70% to 85% were seen once. The germline V gene has CDR1 MGHRA and CDR2 YSYEKL. The CDR3 extends over 17 amino acids. The rearrangement joins TRBV4-1 to TRBJ2-7; TRBD2 matches 9 bases. Sequenced sample: PBMCs. The receptor's source is a woman in her 40s in good health and CMV-seropositive. CDR3 in DNA: TGCGCCAGCAACCAAGAACTCGTCGGGACTAGCCCCTACGAGCAGTACTTC. It translates to CASNQELVGTSPYEQYF.